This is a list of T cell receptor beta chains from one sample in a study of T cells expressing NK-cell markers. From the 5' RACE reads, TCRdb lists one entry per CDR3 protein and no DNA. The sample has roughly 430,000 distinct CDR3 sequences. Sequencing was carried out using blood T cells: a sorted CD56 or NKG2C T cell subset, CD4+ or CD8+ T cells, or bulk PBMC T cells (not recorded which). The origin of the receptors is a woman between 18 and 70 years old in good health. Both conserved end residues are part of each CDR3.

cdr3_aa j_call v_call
CASSQGGTTAAGELFF TRBJ2-2 TRBV4-2
CASLPRPGRAASGGYTF TRBJ1-2 TRBV5-6
CASSLAGGLSGDTQYF TRBJ2-3 TRBV5-6
CSAGKTSGAYEQYF TRBJ2-7 TRBV20-1
CSASWGRGGDTQYF TRBJ2-3 TRBV20-1
CASSFQRFTDTQYF TRBJ2-3 TRBV7-2
CASSSGPGTEAFF TRBJ1-1 TRBV5-6
CSVDKQGTNEQYF TRBJ2-7 TRBV29-1
CSVPVAGTNEQFF TRBJ2-1 TRBV20-1
CASSLGSGITYNEQFF TRBJ2-1 TRBV7-2
CASSLVLAANNEQFF TRBJ2-1 TRBV5-1
CSVVVGVNTGELFF TRBJ2-2 TRBV29-1
CASSRFGRGNEQFF TRBJ2-1 TRBV7-8
CSVKGHREDWSYEQYF TRBJ2-7 TRBV29-1
CSARGDLNEQFF TRBJ2-1 TRBV20-1
CASSFYGSQTYEQYF TRBJ2-7 TRBV5-6
CASSSGMNTEAFF TRBJ1-1 TRBV11-2
CASSFGNSPLHF TRBJ1-6 TRBV27
CASSLPFGESMNTEAFF TRBJ1-1 TRBV12-3/TRBV12-4
CASSQDRGGAQETQYF TRBJ2-5 TRBV4-1
CSAPARLAIKDTQYF TRBJ2-3 TRBV20-1
CASSRIQGMGTQYF TRBJ2-5 TRBV21-1
CASSPGQRYSEQYF TRBJ2-7 TRBV6-1
CASSTRTSGRGGSIQYF TRBJ2-4 TRBV7-2
CASSPDTVTTSKAFF TRBJ1-1 TRBV5-1
CASSQVTGRDGGIQYF TRBJ2-4 TRBV4-1